The 13 T cell receptor beta chains presented below share a single source sample, sequenced in a study of T cell changes during pregnancy in multiple sclerosis. Some clones are missing from TCRdb's copy, which holds only in-frame ones; the method was immunoSEQ multiplex PCR. The table has around 47,000 clones, 96% seen once. The sample was peripheral blood, taken in the second trimester of pregnancy. The source of these receptors is a female donor with multiple sclerosis, enrolled in a pregnancy study.

The J gene is TRBJ1-1, the V gene TRBV6-1; D call uncertain. CDR1 is MNHNS and CDR2 is SASEGT in the germline V gene. V was trimmed by 8 bases and J by 0 bases, leaving 10 bases between them. The CDR3 covers 13 residues. The CDR3 region is CASRPGVNTEAFF. The CDR3 DNA is TGTGCCAGCCGGCCCGGGGTGAACACTGAAGCTTTCTTT.

The rearrangement uses TRBV5-4 and TRBJ2-5; D gene ambiguous. The germline V and J ends were trimmed by 0 bases and 1 base, with 7 bases remaining between them. CDR1 is SGHNT and CDR2 is YYREEE in the germline V gene (reference sequence). CDR3 length: 14 residues. CDR3 sequence reads: CASSLDPSQETQYF. CDR3 in DNA: TGTGCCAGCAGCTTGGATCCCAGCCAAGAGACCCAGTACTTC.

This clone has more than one count but fewer than ten. V gene TRBV21-1 combines with J gene TRBJ1-1; TRBD1 is the table's D call and was not checked against the DNA. TRBV21-1 is assigned pseudogene status. This CDR3 has 17 residues. This CDR3 is CASSARTGGEKDTEAFF. The CDR3 nucleotides read TGTGCCAGCAGCGCGAGGACAGGGGGCGAGAAGGACACTGAAGCTTTCTTT.

This chain uses TRBV2 with TRBJ2-7; 12 bases match TRBD2. Germline assignment: CDR1 SNHLY and CDR2 FYNNEI. This CDR3 is 15 amino acids long. The J segment lost 5 bases and the V segment lost 2 bases, leaving 4 bases of the junction unmatched. CDR3 amino acids: CASSELGLAGHEQYF. The CDR3 DNA reads TGTGCCAGCAGTGAATTAGGACTAGCGGGACACGAGCAGTACTTC.

V is TRBV28 and J is TRBJ2-4; 9 bases agree with TRBD1. The CDR3 runs 17 residues. Germline V gene lookup returns CDR1 MDHEN and CDR2 SYDVKM. V trimming: 6 bases; J trimming: 5 bases; junction bases outside the gene matches: 14. The CDR3: CASSPKYRGLWENIQYF. The CDR3 DNA reads TGTGCCAGCAGCCCTAAATACAGGGGGCTGTGGGAAAACATTCAGTACTTC.

This chain uses TRBV4-3 with TRBJ1-1, with 10 bases that match TRBD1. The germline V gene encodes CDR1 LGHNA and CDR2 YSLEER. The ends lost 2 bases at V and 1 base at J; junction bases unmatched: 13. CDR3 length: 19 amino acids. The CDR3 loop reads CASSQSGTGDELGNTEAFF. In DNA, the CDR3 is TGCGCCAGCAGCCAATCCGGGACAGGGGATGAACTAGGGAACACTGAAGCTTTCTTT.

The CDR3 DNA reads as TGCAGCGTTGAAGATAACGAGGACAACTCCTACGAGCAGTACTTC. It codes for CSVEDNEDNSYEQYF. The gene calls are TRBV29-1 and TRBJ2-7, with D perhaps matching TRBD1 (5 bases). Germline CDR1 is SQVTM and CDR2 is ANQGSEA. V shed 0 bases and J shed 0 bases, with 12 bases lying between them. This CDR3 comprises 15 residues.

Here the CDR3 DNA reads TGTGCCAGCAGTGGGGTTCGGGGTCCTGTACAGCGCTACACCTTC. It encodes CASSGVRGPVQRYTF. The chain joins TRBV6-1 to TRBJ1-2, with D hard to call. V lost 4 bases and J 9 bases, leaving 21 bases between the germline ends. Germline CDR1 reads MNHNS; CDR2 reads SASEGT. The CDR3 is 15 amino acids.

This clone was recorded once. The chain joins TRBV4-1 to TRBJ2-2, with D perhaps matching TRBD1 (6 bases). The CDR3 extends over 15 amino acids. The germline gives CDR1 MGHRA, CDR2 YSYEKL. V was cut by 6 bases and J by 6 bases, with 17 bases left in between. The CDR3 nucleotides are TGCGCCAGCAGAACGCAGGGGTACATTCCCGGGGAGCTGTTTTTT. This gives the protein CASRTQGYIPGELFF.

This chain joins TRBV11-3 and TRBJ2-2, with D possibly being TRBD1 (5 bases). The V end lost 5 bases, the J end lost 0 bases, and 13 bases lay between the germline ends. CDR3 length equals 16 residues. The germline gives CDR1 SGHNT, CDR2 YENEEA. The CDR3 DNA is TGTGCCAGCAGCACTCAGTGGACAACGAACACCGGGGAGCTGTTTTTT. Encoded protein: CASSTQWTTNTGELFF.

The rearrangement uses TRBV28 and TRBJ2-2; TRBD1 matches 7 bases. Unmatched junction bases numbered 6, after V lost 2 bases and J lost 6 bases. Per germline, CDR1 MDHEN and CDR2 SYDVKM. The CDR3 is made up of 15 amino acids. CDR3 sequence: CASSLPTGMAGELFF. DNA of the CDR3: TGTGCCAGCAGTTTACCGACAGGGATGGCCGGGGAGCTGTTTTTT.

The CDR3 is CASSAQYGTGAARELFF. DNA of the CDR3: TGTGCCAGCAGCGCTCAATACGGGACAGGAGCTGCCCGGGAGCTGTTTTTT. This chain connects TRBV9 to TRBJ2-2; TRBD1 aligns across 8 bases. Germline-derived CDR1 and CDR2 are SGDLS and YYNGEE. Trimming at V came to 3 bases and at J to 9 bases, leaving 16 bases not matched to a gene. The CDR3 length is 17 residues.

The V call is TRBV28, the J call TRBJ2-7; possible D gene TRBD2, 5 bases. Trimming stripped 8 bases from V and 3 bases from J, with 11 bases between. CDR3 size: 12 residues. Germline lookup yields CDR1 MDHEN and CDR2 SYDVKM. CDR3 sequence reads: CASEGQVYEQYF. Here the CDR3 DNA reads TGTGCCAGCGAGGGCCAGGTCTACGAGCAGTACTTC.